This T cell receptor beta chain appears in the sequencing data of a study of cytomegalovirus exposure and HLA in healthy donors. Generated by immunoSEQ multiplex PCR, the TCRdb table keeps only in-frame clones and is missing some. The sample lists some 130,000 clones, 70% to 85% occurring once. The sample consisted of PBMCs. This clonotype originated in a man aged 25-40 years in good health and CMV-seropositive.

CDR3 in amino acids: CASSFRLAGNTGELFF. CDR3 bases: TGTGCCAGCAGCTTTAGGCTAGCGGGGAACACCGGGGAGCTGTTTTTT. V gene TRBV7-2 combines with J gene TRBJ2-2, with TRBD2 matching 8 bases. Germline V CDR1 and CDR2: SGHTA, FQGNSA. CDR3 size: 16 residues. The V and J ends lost 3 bases and 1 base, in that order; junction bases with no gene match: 4.